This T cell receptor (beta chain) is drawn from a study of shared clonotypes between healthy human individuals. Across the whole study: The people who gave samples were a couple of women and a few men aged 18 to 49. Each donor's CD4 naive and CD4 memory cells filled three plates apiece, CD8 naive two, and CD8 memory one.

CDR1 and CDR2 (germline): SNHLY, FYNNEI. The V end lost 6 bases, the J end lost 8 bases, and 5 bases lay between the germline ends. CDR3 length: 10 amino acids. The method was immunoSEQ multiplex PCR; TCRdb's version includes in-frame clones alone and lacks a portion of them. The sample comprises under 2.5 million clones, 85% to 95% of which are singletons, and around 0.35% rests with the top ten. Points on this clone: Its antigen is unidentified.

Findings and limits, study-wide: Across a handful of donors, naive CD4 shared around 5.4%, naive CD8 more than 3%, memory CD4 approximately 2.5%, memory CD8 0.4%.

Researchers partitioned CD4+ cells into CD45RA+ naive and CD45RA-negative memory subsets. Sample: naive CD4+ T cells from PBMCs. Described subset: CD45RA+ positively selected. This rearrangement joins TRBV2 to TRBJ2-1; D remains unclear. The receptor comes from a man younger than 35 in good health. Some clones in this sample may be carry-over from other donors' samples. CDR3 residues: CASSAYEQFF. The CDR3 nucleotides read TGTGCCAGCAGCGCATATGAGCAGTTCTTC.